This T cell receptor (beta chain) is drawn from a study of T cell clones after liver transplantation. Study information: Until 12-24 months post-transplant, subjects got standard immunosuppression and no induction.

As concerns this clone: Its antigen is unidentified.

CDR1 is SEHNR, CDR2 FQNEAQ, per germline (reference sequence). Trimming removed 5 bases from V and 11 bases from J; junction bases left unmatched: 19. The length of the CDR3 is 17 residues. Study-wide findings and caveats: Post-transplant time points were not standardized, so conclusions are preliminary. Donor-reactive sequences fell more than third party-reactive ones, suggesting partial deletion.

Here immunoSEQ multiplex PCR was the method, and the copy in TCRdb shows in-frame clones only, minus some. The sample yields about 74,000 clones, 80% seen once. V is TRBV7-9 and J is TRBJ1-1; TRBD1 matches at 11 bases. This specimen was CD4+ T cells from blood, taken before liver transplant. The receptor comes from a human donor who received a liver transplant. CDR3 DNA: TGTGCCAGCAGCCTCCCGAGAGAGACCGGGACAGGGGGTATGGCTTTCTTT. Residues: CASSLPRETGTGGMAFF.